This record concerns one T cell receptor beta chain sequence. Its antigen is as yet unknown. Other DNA sequences in the same sample also yield this CDR3. The CDR3 consists of 16 residues. Germline loops: CDR1 SEHNR, CDR2 FQNEAQ (reference sequence). J was trimmed by 5 bases and V by 2 bases; bases with no gene match: 9. This sample is drawn from a study of graft-versus-host responses after intestinal transplantation. On the study more broadly: Each recipient received anti-thymocyte globulin induction, then tacrolimus and steroids for about 3 years.

Here immunoSEQ multiplex PCR was the method, and the copy in TCRdb shows in-frame clones only, minus some. The sample records about 64,000 clones, 85% to 95% being singletons. The chain carries TRBV7-9 and TRBJ2-7; the match to TRBD1 covers 10 bases. The receptor was derived from a human donor who was the organ donor for an intestinal transplant. This specimen consisted of unstimulated CD8+ T cells sorted from spleen or lymph node cells, obtained before transplant. The CDR3 spells CASSLRPGTGDHEQYF. The CDR3 DNA reads as TGTGCCAGCAGCTTAAGGCCTGGGACAGGGGACCACGAGCAGTACTTC.